The 20 T cell receptor beta chains reported below all come from one sample, sequenced in a study of human T cells and chemical hapten exposure. Time point specified: pre-sensitization, week 0. Treatment specified: therapeutic diphenylcyclopropenone sensitization with weekly scalp DPC. MiXCR, run by TCRdb on the RACE reads, gives a single entry per CDR3 protein. The sample lists about 110,000 distinct CDR3 sequences, 12% occurring once. This sample comprised whole blood, obtained in connection with sensitization to the hapten diphenylcyclopropenone (DPC). The origin of the receptors is a woman aged 45-60 years with alopecia areata. Some clones in this sample may be carry-over from other donors' samples.

The sample holds a few counts of this clonotype. The chain joins TRBV29-1 to TRBJ1-3; 8 nucleotides match TRBD1. Germline V gives CDR1 SQVTM, CDR2 ANQGSEA. The CDR3 runs to 13 residues. With V trimmed by 4 bases and J by 4 bases, 3 bases remained unmatched. The CDR3 nucleotides are TGCAGCGTTGCCAGGACAGGGGGAAACACCATATATTTT. Amino acids: CSVARTGGNTIYF.

The sample holds a few counts of this clonotype. V gene TRBV5-1 combines with J gene TRBJ2-7, with D tentatively TRBD2 (6 bases). V dropped 0 bases and J dropped 5 bases, with 15 bases sitting between them. The CDR3 is made up of 15 amino acids. CDR1 and CDR2 from the germline V gene are SGHRS and YFSETQ. The CDR3 DNA reads as TGCGCCAGCAGCTTGGACCTGACTAGACCCCACGAGCAGTACTTC. Protein: CASSLDLTRPHEQYF.

This clonotype was counted a few times. The chain links TRBV28 to TRBJ2-1, with D perhaps TRBD1 (6 bases). Between the trimmed V and J ends, which lost 5 bases and 12 bases, there was a span of 14 bases. In germline, CDR1 is MDHEN, CDR2 SYDVKM. This CDR3 has 12 residues. This chain's CDR3 is CASSTPTGGQFF. The CDR3 bases are TGTGCCAGCAGTACCCCGACAGGTGGGCAGTTCTTC.

This clonotype was detected a few times. This chain connects TRBV18 to TRBJ2-3; D may be TRBD1 (5 bases). The CDR3 is made up of 15 amino acids. Germline CDR1 KGHSH, CDR2 LQKENI. V gave up 3 bases and J gave up 4 bases, with 14 bases separating them. The CDR3 protein is CASSPDHGQADTQYF. The CDR3 coding sequence is TGTGCCAGCTCACCTGATCATGGACAAGCAGATACGCAGTATTTT.

This clonotype came up a few times. The V call is TRBV20-1, the J call TRBJ1-5; D unclear. The CDR3 is 15 residues long. Germline V lookup: CDR1 DFQATT, CDR2 SNEGSKA (reference sequence). The germline V and J ends were trimmed by 3 bases and 0 bases, with 12 bases remaining between them. This CDR3 is CSASRRTYSNQPQHF. The DNA for the CDR3 is TGCAGTGCTAGTCGGCGGACTTATAGCAATCAGCCCCAGCATTTT.

The chain employs TRBV21-1 and TRBJ2-6; the listed D gene, TRBD1, was not tested against the DNA. TRBV21-1 corresponds to a pseudogene. The CDR3 is made up of 15 amino acids. CDR3 loop: CASIPLASGANVLTF. The CDR3 DNA follows: TGTGCCAGCATCCCCCTGGCCTCTGGGGCCAACGTCCTGACTTTC.

This clonotype was found a few times. The chain links TRBV27 to TRBJ2-1; 8 bases are a match to TRBD2. V shed 9 bases, J shed 8 bases, and the junction held 9 bases outside the gene matches. This CDR3 has 13 residues. Per germline, CDR1 MNHEY and CDR2 SMNVEV (reference sequence). This CDR3 is CASSRREVHEQFF. In DNA, the CDR3 is TGTGCCAGTAGCAGGCGGGAGGTCCATGAGCAGTTCTTC.

The chain carries TRBV18 and TRBJ2-1, with D tentatively TRBD1 or TRBD2 (5 bases each). From germline, CDR1 is KGHSH and CDR2 LQKENI. Trimming stripped 3 bases from V and 6 bases from J, with 15 bases between. The CDR3 is made up of 15 amino acids. The CDR3 DNA is TGTGCCAGCTCACCTCGGGACCCGCCAAGCAATGAGCAGTTCTTC. This translates into CASSPRDPPSNEQFF.

This clonotype was seen at least ten times. J is TRBJ2-4 and V is TRBV7-8; no definite D call. CDR3 size: 11 residues. Deletions cut 5 bases from V and 8 bases from J, with 7 bases between. The germline gives CDR1 SGHVS, CDR2 FQNEAQ. DNA of the CDR3: TGTGCCAGCAGCCCAGCCTACATTCAGTACTTC. It encodes CASSPAYIQYF.

This clonotype occurred many times. This rearrangement joins TRBV28 to TRBJ2-7, with no clear D. CDR1 is MDHEN, CDR2 SYDVKM, per germline. Trimming took 3 bases from V and 3 from J, leaving 6 bases between them. The CDR3 loop spans 12 amino acids. CDR3 DNA sequence: TGTGCCAGCAGTTTTGGGGACTACGAGCAGTACTTC. Its protein product is CASSFGDYEQYF.

This chain links TRBV5-1 with TRBJ2-1; no clear D gene. CDR1 SGHRS and CDR2 YFSETQ come from the germline V gene. The ends were cut back, 2 bases at V and 4 bases at J, with 7 bases in the middle. The CDR3 loop spans 13 amino acids. The CDR3 DNA reads TGCGCCAGCAGCTTCGCACAGTACAATGAGCAGTTCTTC. Its protein is CASSFAQYNEQFF. Looking up the rest from reference TRBV5-1 and TRBJ2-1 gives the full variable domain: KAGVTQTPRYLIKTRGQQVTLSCSPISGHRSVSWYQQTPGQGLQFLFEYFSETQRNKGNFPGRFSGRQFSNSRSEMNVSTLELGDSALYLCASSFAQYNEQFFGPGTRLTVL.

Many counts were recorded for this clonotype. This sequence joins TRBV5-5 and TRBJ2-7, with no clear D. The length of the CDR3 is 13 residues. Germline V CDR1 and CDR2: SGHKS, YYEKEE (reference sequence). The V end was cut by 2 bases, the J end by 3 bases, with 9 bases between. CDR3 DNA sequence: TGTGCCAGCAGCTTTAGATCGGACTACGAGCAGTACTTC. Translated: CASSFRSDYEQYF.

The chain links TRBV29-1 to TRBJ1-1, with D uncertain. V dropped 3 bases and J dropped 3 bases, with 11 bases sitting between them. Germline V CDR1 and CDR2: SQVTM, ANQGSEA. The CDR3 loop spans 13 amino acids. The CDR3 region is CSVEASFDTEAFF. Written as DNA, the CDR3 is TGCAGCGTTGAGGCCAGCTTTGACACTGAAGCTTTCTTT. The full variable domain, rest sourced from reference TRBV29-1 and TRBJ1-1, is SAVISQKPSRDICQRGTSLTIQCQVDSQVTMMFWYRQQPGQSLTLIATANQGSEATYESGFVIDKFPISRPNLTFSTLTVSNMSPEDSSIYLCSVEASFDTEAFFGQGTRLTVV.

J is TRBJ1-6 and V is TRBV7-9; possible D gene TRBD1, 5 bases. Germline CDR1 SEHNR, CDR2 FQNEAQ (reference sequence). Trimming cost V 4 bases and J 7 bases, with 23 bases left between them. The CDR3 covers 18 residues. CDR3 DNA: TGTGCCAGCAGCTCTATACCCACCGCCGGGACGACAAATTCACCCCTCCACTTT. Translation: CASSSIPTAGTTNSPLHF.

This clonotype was counted ten times or more. This chain uses TRBV28 with TRBJ1-2; 10 nucleotides match TRBD1. CDR1 is MDHEN, CDR2 SYDVKM, per germline. The V segment lost 2 bases and the J segment 8 bases; nucleotides outside the gene matches: 11. This CDR3 is 16 amino acids long. CDR3: CASSLRLGQGQAGYTF. Written as DNA, the CDR3 is TGTGCCAGCAGTTTAAGGCTGGGACAGGGGCAGGCCGGCTACACCTTC.

V is TRBV6-2 or TRBV6-3 and J is TRBJ2-7; no clear D. Germline V gene lookup returns CDR1 MNHEY and CDR2 SVGEGT. This CDR3 is built from 13 residues. Trimming took off 0 bases at V and 3 bases at J, with 6 bases between the two ends. CDR3 region: CASSYSLIYEQYF. CDR3 sequence (DNA): TGTGCCAGCAGTTACTCGTTGATCTACGAGCAGTACTTC.

The chain has TRBV11-2 and TRBJ2-3; 11 bases map to TRBD2. This CDR3 is 15 amino acids long. Looked up from germline, CDR1 is SGHAT and CDR2 is FQNNGV. The V and J ends lost 5 bases and 5 bases, in that order; junction bases with no gene match: 6. The CDR3 protein is CASSRSGGGEDTQYF. Written as DNA, the CDR3 is TGTGCCAGCAGCCGTAGCGGGGGGGGCGAAGATACGCAGTATTTT.

The J gene is TRBJ1-6, the V gene TRBV19; 8 nucleotides align to TRBD1. Germline V lookup: CDR1 LNHDA, CDR2 SQIVND (reference sequence). This CDR3 comprises 14 residues. Losses at the gene ends were 5 bases for V and 9 bases for J; bases not matched to a gene: 6. The CDR3 sequence: CASSVGTGGSPLHF. The DNA of the CDR3 is TGTGCCAGTAGTGTGGGGACAGGCGGTTCACCCCTCCACTTT.

Many counts were recorded for this clonotype. The rearrangement uses TRBV4-2 and TRBJ2-1; D gene uncertain. V dropped 3 bases and J dropped 0 bases, with 15 bases sitting between them. CDR3 length equals 17 residues. Germline values: CDR1 LGHNA, CDR2 YNFKEQ. CDR3 nucleotide sequence: TGTGCCAGCAGCCATGCCGTTTACGGGTCCTCCTACAATGAGCAGTTCTTC. As protein: CASSHAVYGSSYNEQFF.

The rearrangement joins TRBV20-1 to TRBJ1-1, with D possibly TRBD1 on 5 matching bases. V gave up 5 bases and J gave up 0 bases, with 10 bases separating them. Germline CDR1 is DFQATT and CDR2 is SNEGSKA (reference sequence). CDR3 length: 13 amino acids. The CDR3 loop is CSASDSLNTEAFF. DNA of the CDR3: TGCAGTGCTTCAGACAGCTTGAACACTGAAGCTTTCTTT.